Following are 29 T cell receptor beta chains from one sample sequenced in a study of OX40 agonist ivuxolimab in advanced cancers. The data were produced by immunoSEQ multiplex PCR, yet TCRdb's version contains in-frame clones alone and is incomplete. In the table there are 75,000 to 90,000 clones, about 90% of which are singletons. This sample comprised CD4+ or CD8+ T cells sorted from blood, obtained in a trial of the OX40 agonist ivuxolimab. Receptors originate from an adult with an advanced solid tumor such as melanoma, head and neck, liver or kidney cancer.

The chain combines TRBV28 with TRBJ1-5; D remains unclear. This CDR3 has 14 residues. Germline CDR1 is MDHEN and CDR2 is SYDVKM. V lost 3 bases and J 5 bases, leaving 11 bases between the germline ends. CDR3 in amino acids: CASSLASPDQPQHF. The CDR3 DNA follows: TGTGCCAGCAGTTTGGCCAGCCCAGATCAGCCCCAGCATTTT. Filled out from reference TRBV28 and TRBJ1-5, the complete variable domain reads DVKVTQSSRYLVKRTGEKVFLECVQDMDHENMFWYRQDPGLGLRLIYFSYDVKMKEKGDIPEGYSVSREKKERFSLILESASTNQTSMYLCASSLASPDQPQHFGDGTRLSIL.

About this clone: It is unclear where the CDR3 begins or ends on the DNA, so no DNA is shown, and the CDR3 is as TCRdb lists it. The V gene is TRBV5-1, the J gene TRBJ2-1. CDR1 and CDR2 from the germline V gene are SGHRS and YFSETQ. The CDR3 length equals 15 residues, ends included. The CDR3 reads CASSLVGDGSVRRFF.

The V and J genes are TRBV5-5 and TRBJ2-7; possibly TRBD2 for D (6 bases). CDR1 and CDR2 from the germline V gene are SGHKS and YYEKEE (reference sequence). The CDR3 is made up of 13 amino acids. V lost 1 base, J lost 7 bases, and 12 bases lay in between. CDR3 DNA sequence: TGTGCCAGCAGCTTGAATGGGGCGGGAGAGCAGTACTTC. Encoded protein: CASSLNGAGEQYF.

The chain uses TRBV5-1 and TRBJ1-1; D is perhaps TRBD1 (6 bases). Germline assignment: CDR1 SGHRS and CDR2 YFSETQ. This CDR3 has 16 amino acids. Trimming took 4 bases from V and 0 from J, leaving 16 bases between them. This CDR3 reads CASSQLAQGLNTEAFF. The DNA for the CDR3 is TGCGCCAGCAGCCAGCTTGCCCAGGGGCTGAACACTGAAGCTTTCTTT.

This clone was observed once. The rearrangement uses TRBV7-2 and TRBJ1-1, with D perhaps matching TRBD1 (5 bases). This CDR3 contains 13 residues. Germline V CDR1 and CDR2: SGHTA, FQGNSA. The V and J ends lost 1 base and 8 bases respectively, with 11 bases between them. The DNA of the CDR3 is TGTGCCAGCAGCTTAGGTGGGGGGTTGGAAGCTTTCTTT. It is translated as CASSLGGGLEAFF.

The gene calls are TRBV28 and TRBJ2-2; 7 nucleotides align to TRBD2. The trim removed 6 bases at V and 3 bases at J, leaving 16 bases unmatched. This CDR3 has 18 residues. CDR1 and CDR2 from the germline V gene are MDHEN and SYDVKM. The CDR3 DNA reads as TGTGCCAGCAGGCCACGGGGGGACCGAGATGGGGACACCGGGGAGCTGTTTTTT. This gives the protein CASRPRGDRDGDTGELFF.

The gene calls are TRBV10-3 and TRBJ1-5; TRBD1 matches 9 bases. The trim removed 10 bases at V and 6 bases at J, leaving 10 bases unmatched. CDR1 ENHRY and CDR2 SYGVKD come from the germline V gene. This CDR3 is built from 14 residues. In nucleotides, the CDR3 is TGTGCCACCGGGCTGGACAGGGGAACTCAGCCCCAGCATTTT. This codes for CATGLDRGTQPQHF.

V usage is TRBV7-9 and J usage is TRBJ2-1, with TRBD2 identical over 11 bases. The germline V gene has CDR1 SEHNR and CDR2 FQNEAQ (reference sequence). The CDR3 has 16 residues. The junction had 9 bases not matched to a gene; V was cut back by 5 bases and J by 6 bases. The CDR3: CASSLFTGTSGNEQFF. DNA of the CDR3: TGTGCCAGCAGCCTATTCACCGGGACTAGCGGCAATGAGCAGTTCTTC. Looking up the rest from reference TRBV7-9 and TRBJ2-1 gives the full variable domain: DTGVSQNPRHKITKRGQNVTFRCDPISEHNRLYWYRQTLGQGPEFLTYFQNEAQLEKSRLLSDRFSAERPKGSFSTLEIQRTEQGDSAMYLCASSLFTGTSGNEQFFGPGTRLTVL.

V usage is TRBV6-5 and J usage is TRBJ1-2, with D maybe TRBD1 (6 bases). Trimming took off 0 bases at V and 8 bases at J, with 13 bases between the two ends. The CDR3 totals 14 residues. CDR1 and CDR2 from the germline V gene are MNHEY and SVGAGI. Here the CDR3 reads CASSYSSGAQGYTF. The CDR3 region has the DNA TGTGCCAGCAGTTACTCTTCGGGGGCGCAAGGCTACACCTTC.

The chain couples TRBV5-1 to TRBJ1-5, with 8 bases that match TRBD1. The CDR3 sequence is 15 residues long. With V trimmed by 2 bases and J by 1 base, 2 bases remained unmatched. Germline loops: CDR1 SGHRS, CDR2 YFSETQ. The CDR3 region is CASSLGQGSNQPQHF. The CDR3, as DNA: TGCGCCAGCAGCTTAGGACAGGGAAGCAATCAGCCCCAGCATTTT.

J is TRBJ1-3 and V is TRBV15; 8 bases fit TRBD1. This CDR3 region has 15 residues. In germline, CDR1 is LNHNV, CDR2 YYDKDF (reference sequence). With 0 bases clipped from V and 4 bases from J, the junction kept 2 bases outside the gene matches. DNA for the CDR3: TGTGCCACCAGCAGAGACAGGGGGCCAGGAAACACCATATATTTT. It codes for CATSRDRGPGNTIYF.

Comments on this clone: The same CDR3 can be traced to other DNA sequences in this sample. This chain links TRBV5-1 with TRBJ2-3; 8 nucleotides agree with TRBD1. Germline lookup yields CDR1 SGHRS and CDR2 YFSETQ. V lost 0 bases and J lost 6; bases outside the gene matches: 3. CDR3 size: 14 residues. The CDR3 DNA follows: TGCGCCAGCAGCTTGGGGACAGGGACGGATACGCAGTATTTT. It encodes CASSLGTGTDTQYF.

The chain links TRBV7-2 to TRBJ2-1; D ambiguous. Germline V gene sequence: CDR1 SGHTA, CDR2 FQGNSA. The CDR3 runs 15 residues. V lost 2 bases and J lost 0, with 8 bases in between. Here the CDR3 reads CASSLTRDSYNEQFF. For the CDR3, the DNA is TGTGCCAGCAGCTTAACCCGAGACTCCTACAATGAGCAGTTCTTC.

This chain connects TRBV2 to TRBJ1-1; D is perhaps TRBD1 (6 bases). Per germline, CDR1 SNHLY and CDR2 FYNNEI. This CDR3 is 13 amino acids long. V was shortened by 8 bases and J by 7 bases, with 17 bases between the two germline ends. In DNA form, the CDR3 reads TGTGCCAGCGGGGTAGAAGGGGGGAGTGAAGCTTTCTTT. It specifies CASGVEGGSEAFF.

CDR3 in amino acids: CSVVRGSRSGGYTF. CDR3 bases: TGCAGCGTTGTAAGAGGTTCTCGTTCGGGTGGCTACACCTTC. The chain has TRBV29-1 and TRBJ1-2; D uncertain. The CDR3 runs to 14 residues. V shed 4 bases and J shed 7 bases, with 19 bases lying between them. CDR1 and CDR2 from the germline V gene are SQVTM and ANQGSEA.

This rearrangement joins TRBV6-1 to TRBJ2-7; 8 bases line up with TRBD1. Germline CDR1 and CDR2: MNHNS and SASEGT. The J segment lost 2 bases and the V segment lost 5 bases, leaving 5 bases of the junction unmatched. This CDR3 comprises 14 residues. This CDR3 is CASSNWDRTYEQYF. In DNA form, the CDR3 reads TGTGCCAGCAGTAATTGGGACAGGACCTACGAGCAGTACTTC.

This chain links TRBV6-1 with TRBJ1-3; maybe TRBD1 (6 bases). From germline, CDR1 is MNHNS and CDR2 SASEGT. The V and J ends lost 3 bases and 0 bases respectively, with 9 bases between them. This CDR3 comprises 15 residues. CDR3 region: CASSDRGASGNTIYF. Here the CDR3 DNA reads TGTGCCAGCAGTGACAGGGGCGCCTCTGGAAACACCATATATTTT.

The V and J genes are TRBV18 and TRBJ2-3, with TRBD2 matching 7 bases. Germline CDR1 and CDR2: KGHSH and LQKENI. CDR3 length: 15 amino acids. After removal of 4 bases from V and 3 bases from J, the junction contained 7 bases not matched to a gene. CDR3 in amino acids: CASSLVLAETDTQYF. As DNA, the CDR3 is TGTGCCAGCTCACTCGTTCTAGCGGAAACAGATACGCAGTATTTT.

The rearrangement joins TRBV5-1 to TRBJ2-5; tentative D call: TRBD1 (5 bases). The J call could be wrong; TRBJ2-7 is a better fit for the DNA end. Germline V gene data show CDR1 as SGHRS and CDR2 as YFSETQ. The CDR3 has 14 residues. The CDR3 sequence: CASSHPDSSYEQYF. CDR3 in DNA: TGCGCCAGCAGCCATCCAGACAGTTCCTACGAGCAGTACTTC.

The chain links TRBV28 to TRBJ1-2; D gene ambiguous. Trimming stripped 2 bases from V and 8 bases from J, with 12 bases between. The CDR3 runs to 13 residues. The V gene's germline CDR1 is MDHEN and CDR2 SYDVKM. The CDR3 here is CASSLEGNRGYTF. The CDR3, as DNA: TGTGCCAGCAGTTTAGAAGGGAATCGGGGCTACACCTTC.

V and J are TRBV4-1 and TRBJ1-6; tentative D call: TRBD1 (5 bases). CDR1 is MGHRA and CDR2 is YSYEKL in the germline V gene. V lost 5 bases to trimming and J lost 8 bases, with 13 bases between them. The length of the CDR3 is 14 residues. CDR3 amino acids: CASSSPRGDSPLHF. In DNA, the CDR3 is TGCGCCAGCAGCTCCCCTAGAGGGGATTCACCCCTCCACTTT.

CDR3 protein: CASSQRGTPPGYEQYF. The DNA of the CDR3 is TGTGCCAGCAGCCAACGCGGGACTCCTCCGGGTTACGAGCAGTACTTC. V gene TRBV4-2 combines with J gene TRBJ2-7; tentative D call: TRBD2 (6 bases). The CDR3 contains 16 residues. Trimming shortened V by 2 bases and J by 4 bases, and 18 bases separated the two germline ends. Germline V gives CDR1 LGHNA, CDR2 YNFKEQ.

This chain joins TRBV5-5 and TRBJ1-5; D remains unclear. V gave up 0 bases and J gave up 6 bases, with 10 bases separating them. The CDR3 has 14 amino acids. Germline V gene data show CDR1 as SGHKS and CDR2 as YYEKEE (reference sequence). The CDR3 protein is CASSLDSQLQPQHF. The CDR3 coding sequence is TGTGCCAGCAGCTTGGACAGCCAGCTTCAGCCCCAGCATTTT.

The chain uses TRBV10-3 and TRBJ1-4; D gene uncertain. CDR3 length: 12 residues. Trimming shortened V by 2 bases and J by 7 bases, and 5 bases separated the two germline ends. Germline assignment: CDR1 ENHRY and CDR2 SYGVKD. This CDR3 reads CAISEEGEKLFF. The CDR3 coding sequence is TGTGCCATCAGTGAGGAAGGTGAAAAACTGTTTTTT.

V gene TRBV18 combines with J gene TRBJ2-2; D may be TRBD2 (5 bases). Germline V gene data show CDR1 as KGHSH and CDR2 as LQKENI. V was pared by 0 bases and J by 5 bases, with 16 bases between. The CDR3 covers 17 residues. The chain's CDR3 is CASSPPKGPRGTGELFF. CDR3 bases: TGTGCCAGCTCACCACCCAAGGGTCCACGAGGGACCGGGGAGCTGTTTTTT. Combining the CDR3 with reference TRBV18 and TRBJ2-2 gives the whole variable domain NAGVMQNPRHLVRRRGQEARLRCSPMKGHSHVYWYRQLPEEGLKFMVYLQKENIIDESGMPKERFSAEFPKEGPSILRIQQVVRGDSAAYFCASSPPKGPRGTGELFFGEGSRLTVL.

The V and J genes are TRBV4-1 and TRBJ1-1, with no clear D. Germline-derived CDR1 and CDR2 are MGHRA and YSYEKL. This CDR3 region has 13 residues. Trimming took 0 bases from V and 7 from J, leaving 9 bases between them. CDR3 in DNA: TGCGCCAGCAGCCAAGATAGCAGCGATGAAGCTTTCTTT. It translates to CASSQDSSDEAFF.

The chain employs TRBV7-9 and TRBJ2-5, with D perhaps assigned TRBD1 or TRBD2 (6 bases each). CDR3 length: 15 amino acids. The V end lost 7 bases, the J end lost 5 bases, and 20 bases lay between the germline ends. Germline V gives CDR1 SEHNR, CDR2 FQNEAQ (reference sequence). CDR3 protein: CASTPRGVEGETQYF. Here the CDR3 DNA reads TGTGCCAGCACCCCAAGGGGGGTGGAAGGGGAGACCCAGTACTTC.

This chain links TRBV30 with TRBJ2-7, with 7 bases aligning to TRBD2. V was clipped by 0 bases and J by 2 bases; unmatched bases: 7. CDR1 and CDR2 (germline): GTSNPN, SVGIG (reference sequence). CDR3 length: 15 amino acids. The CDR3 DNA reads as TGTGCCTGGAGTGTTGGGGGGGTACCACCCTACGAGCAGTACTTC. Residues: CAWSVGGVPPYEQYF.

The V call is TRBV19, the J call TRBJ2-2; unclear D gene. Trimming shortened V by 3 bases and J by 3 bases, and 14 bases separated the two germline ends. The V gene's germline CDR1 is LNHDA and CDR2 SQIVND (reference sequence). CDR3 length: 16 residues. This CDR3 is CASSMNLVSYTGELFF. The CDR3 region has the DNA TGTGCCAGTAGTATGAACCTAGTATCCTACACCGGGGAGCTGTTTTTT.